This TCR beta chain comes out of a study of PD-L1 blockade in urothelial cancer. The wider study: The patients' atezolizumab therapy, 1,200 mg intravenously every 3 weeks, started at some point between 2013 and 2014. Blood analysis took place 3 weeks (second dose) and 6 weeks after treatment start.

This CDR3 spans 16 amino acids. V lost 1 base and J 2 bases, leaving 14 bases between the germline ends. Germline-derived CDR1 and CDR2 are SGHDT and YYEEEE. Sequenced by immunoSEQ multiplex PCR; TCRdb stores in-frame clones only, minus some. Altogether tens of thousands of clones are present, almost 85% being singletons, with the ten largest covering around 4.5%. J is TRBJ2-3 and V is TRBV5-6; perhaps TRBD2 as D (5 bases). The sequence was obtained from a man aged 65 to 79 with urothelial cancer. Here the sequenced sample was PBMCs, taken around atezolizumab (anti-PD-L1) treatment. CDR3 sequence (DNA): TGTGCCAGCAGCTTGTTCAGCGGAGAGCCCACAGATACGCAGTATTTT. The encoded protein is CASSLFSGEPTDTQYF. The full variable domain, with the rest looked up from reference TRBV5-6 and TRBJ2-3, is DAGVTQSPTHLIKTRGQQVTLRCSPKSGHDTVSWYQQALGQGPQFIFQYYEEEERQRGNFPDRFSGHQFPNYSSELNVNALLLGDSALYLCASSLFSGEPTDTQYFGPGTRLTVL.